This T cell receptor beta chain was profiled in a study of spatial heterogeneity in lung cancer. Study findings and constraints: In tumors, expanded intratumoral alpha and beta TCR counts tracked mutation counts.

This clonotype was recorded many times. Its antigen is undetermined. This sample's time point: sample taken at primary tumor resection. TCRdb independently ran MiXCR on the 5' RACE reads; one entry per CDR3 protein. The data hold roughly 5,200 distinct CDR3 sequences, with about 8.4% observed a single time. The ends were cut back, 1 base at V and 5 bases at J, with 8 bases in the middle. Germline CDR1 MNHNS, CDR2 SASEGT. The CDR3 consists of 13 residues. The sequence was obtained from a female donor with early-stage non-small cell lung cancer. Specimen: lung tumor tissue, collected at surgery. The rearrangement joins TRBV6-1 to TRBJ2-5; no clear D. CDR3 in amino acids: CASSEGGRETQYF. In DNA, the CDR3 is TGTGCCAGCAGTGAAGGGGGTAGGGAGACCCAGTACTTC.